The 2 T cell receptor beta chains below all came from one sample that was sequenced in a study of shared clonotypes between healthy human individuals. TCRdb's copy holds only in-frame clones and misses some; the assay was immunoSEQ multiplex PCR. The sample contains over a million clones, about 76% of which appear only once. The source material was memory CD4+ T cells sorted from blood. Subset specified: CD45RA-negative fraction. The receptors were gathered from a man aged 18 to 29 in good health.

Only a few counts were recorded for this clone. The V and J genes are TRBV28 and TRBJ1-4, with a tentative D call TRBD1 (5 bases). CDR1 and CDR2 from the germline V gene are MDHEN and SYDVKM. This CDR3 is 15 amino acids long. Trimming removed 3 bases at V and 2 bases at J, with 10 bases between. The CDR3 sequence: CASSFRGATNEKLFF. As DNA, the CDR3 is TGTGCCAGCAGTTTCCGGGGCGCGACTAATGAAAAACTGTTTTTT. Full variable domain (rest looked up from reference TRBV28 and TRBJ1-4): DVKVTQSSRYLVKRTGEKVFLECVQDMDHENMFWYRQDPGLGLRLIYFSYDVKMKEKGDIPEGYSVSREKKERFSLILESASTNQTSMYLCASSFRGATNEKLFFGSGTQLSVL.

Notes on this clone: The sample contains more than one DNA sequence encoding this CDR3. The chain is built from TRBV5-1 and TRBJ1-2; D is perhaps TRBD1 (6 bases). This CDR3 spans 13 amino acids. The V end lost 1 base, the J end lost 3 bases, and 7 bases lay between the germline ends. CDR1 and CDR2 (germline): SGHRS, YFSETQ. The CDR3, as DNA: TGCGCCAGCAGCTTGTCAGGGGACTATGGCTACACCTTC. Protein: CASSLSGDYGYTF.